This TCR beta chain comes out of a study of blood T cell repertoires in COVID-19. The overall study: The samples span acute and convalescent COVID-19 from the United States, Italy and Spain. Sample material is recorded as cDNA or gDNA derived from T cells, B-cell-depleted T cells, or PBMCs.

The CDR3 is 14 residues long. Germline lookup yields CDR1 SGHDT and CDR2 YYEEEE. Trimming removed 1 base from V and 0 bases from J, with 7 bases in between. As originally analysed: Counts of nucleated cells, estimated from reference gene primer amplification, were obtained. The assay was immunoSEQ multiplex PCR, and TCRdb's table has in-frame clones only and misses some. V and J calls and clone size follow that table, whereas D and trimming were derived from the DNA. The repertoire has 250,000 to 300,000 clones, 70% to 90% of them found once; the top ten carry roughly 4%. V usage is TRBV5-6 and J usage is TRBJ1-1; unclear D gene. Sequenced: peripheral blood. The sequence was obtained from a man aged 18 to 35 with active or convalescent COVID-19. The chain's CDR3 is CASSLTGMNTEAFF. CDR3 in DNA: TGTGCCAGCAGCTTGACCGGGATGAACACTGAAGCTTTCTTT.